This is a list of T cell receptor beta chains from one sample in a study of radiation and T cells in renal cell carcinoma. The assay was immunoSEQ multiplex PCR, and TCRdb's table has in-frame clones only and misses some. The sample includes tens of thousands of clones, more than 65% seen only once; the top ten take approximately 30%. This sample comprised blood, obtained from a patient whose treatment included radiotherapy and nephrectomy. The origin of the receptors is a man in his fifties or sixties with renal cell carcinoma. Both conserved end residues are trimmed from each CDR3. The size entry is marked missing in some rows and otherwise reads once, few, many or a size class.

CDR3aa: ASSERFSGNTIY
abundance: -
j_gene: TRBJ1-3
v_gene: TRBV27

CDR3aa: ASSGGLGLAGGVTDTQY
abundance: -
j_gene: TRBJ2-3
v_gene: TRBV2

CDR3aa: ASSYSTWAHEQY
abundance: -
j_gene: -
v_gene: TRBV14

CDR3aa: AVRIGGGLSGANVLT
abundance: -
j_gene: TRBJ2-6
v_gene: TRBV10-3

CDR3aa: ASSRTAVHNQPQH
abundance: -
j_gene: TRBJ1-5
v_gene: TRBV19

CDR3aa: ASSPWTTKPNSYEQY
abundance: -
j_gene: TRBJ2-7
v_gene: TRBV5-6

CDR3aa: ASSLLGQTNEQY
abundance: -
j_gene: TRBJ2-7
v_gene: TRBV5-6

CDR3aa: ASPLGRERTDTQY
abundance: -
j_gene: TRBJ2-3
v_gene: TRBV2

CDR3aa: ASCRTGGTDTQY
abundance: few
j_gene: TRBJ2-3
v_gene: TRBV5-6

CDR3aa: ASQTLPGGTEAF
abundance: large
j_gene: TRBJ1-1
v_gene: TRBV10-2

CDR3aa: ASSRQRSDSGNTIY
abundance: -
j_gene: TRBJ1-3
v_gene: TRBV18

CDR3aa: ASSLKTASYEQY
abundance: -
j_gene: TRBJ2-7
v_gene: TRBV7-2

CDR3aa: ASSLWRDTQY
abundance: -
j_gene: TRBJ2-3
v_gene: TRBV7-8

CDR3aa: ASRGTANTGELF
abundance: -
j_gene: TRBJ2-2
v_gene: TRBV5-1

CDR3aa: ASRWGLDAQY
abundance: -
j_gene: TRBJ2-5
v_gene: TRBV5-8

CDR3aa: ASSPPIAGTDTQY
abundance: -
j_gene: TRBJ2-3
v_gene: TRBV18

CDR3aa: SVVGARSSYEQY
abundance: -
j_gene: TRBJ2-7
v_gene: TRBV29-1

CDR3aa: AWSVPGQLF
abundance: few
j_gene: TRBJ1-4
v_gene: TRBV30

CDR3aa: ASSPGTASTDTQY
abundance: -
j_gene: TRBJ2-3
v_gene: TRBV2

CDR3aa: ASSFEGVGELF
abundance: -
j_gene: TRBJ2-2
v_gene: TRBV7-2

CDR3aa: ASSQDFATGRVEGNTIY
abundance: -
j_gene: TRBJ1-3
v_gene: TRBV4-3

CDR3aa: ASRLAGAPEQY
abundance: -
j_gene: TRBJ2-5
v_gene: TRBV5-1

CDR3aa: ASSLVGASYT
abundance: -
j_gene: TRBJ1-2
v_gene: TRBV7-9

CDR3aa: ASSIRQGGILT
abundance: -
j_gene: TRBJ2-6
v_gene: TRBV19

CDR3aa: AISETSGLGGEQF
abundance: -
j_gene: TRBJ2-1
v_gene: TRBV10-3

CDR3aa: ASSRLETQY
abundance: -
j_gene: TRBJ2-5
v_gene: TRBV7-8

CDR3aa: ASSALTGELF
abundance: -
j_gene: TRBJ2-2
v_gene: TRBV6-4

CDR3aa: ASSRQVSTNEKLF
abundance: -
j_gene: TRBJ1-4
v_gene: TRBV7-3

CDR3aa: ASSLAQNTEAF
abundance: -
j_gene: TRBJ1-1
v_gene: TRBV7-2

CDR3aa: ASREQGANYGYT
abundance: few
j_gene: TRBJ1-2
v_gene: TRBV2

CDR3aa: ASSRVGQGPNEQF
abundance: -
j_gene: TRBJ2-1
v_gene: TRBV5-5

CDR3aa: ASSPATDTQY
abundance: -
j_gene: TRBJ2-3
v_gene: TRBV5-5

CDR3aa: ASSTRMNTGELF
abundance: -
j_gene: TRBJ2-2
v_gene: TRBV5-4

CDR3aa: ASSKEHRGLETQY
abundance: -
j_gene: TRBJ2-5
v_gene: TRBV21-1

CDR3aa: ASSYSWDSTEAF
abundance: -
j_gene: TRBJ1-1
v_gene: TRBV6-5

CDR3aa: ANSLAGSTDTQY
abundance: -
j_gene: TRBJ2-3
v_gene: TRBV6-1

CDR3aa: ASSLGTSGRGFS
abundance: -
j_gene: TRBJ2-7
v_gene: TRBV7-6

CDR3aa: ASSLLPRDFGYT
abundance: -
j_gene: TRBJ1-2
v_gene: TRBV7-9

CDR3aa: ASSMGGYPYEQY
abundance: -
j_gene: TRBJ2-7
v_gene: TRBV19

CDR3aa: ASSSVDRHNSPLH
abundance: -
j_gene: TRBJ1-6
v_gene: TRBV5-1

CDR3aa: ASSSVPLGEQF
abundance: few
j_gene: TRBJ2-1
v_gene: TRBV6-4

CDR3aa: ASSYSTGASEAF
abundance: -
j_gene: TRBJ1-1
v_gene: TRBV6-5

CDR3aa: ASSILMNTEAF
abundance: -
j_gene: TRBJ1-1
v_gene: TRBV7-3

CDR3aa: ASSVSSRDTQY
abundance: -
j_gene: TRBJ2-3
v_gene: TRBV9

CDR3aa: ASTERLAGGEQY
abundance: -
j_gene: TRBJ2-7
v_gene: TRBV6-1

CDR3aa: ASSPKDRRTDTQY
abundance: -
j_gene: TRBJ2-3
v_gene: TRBV14